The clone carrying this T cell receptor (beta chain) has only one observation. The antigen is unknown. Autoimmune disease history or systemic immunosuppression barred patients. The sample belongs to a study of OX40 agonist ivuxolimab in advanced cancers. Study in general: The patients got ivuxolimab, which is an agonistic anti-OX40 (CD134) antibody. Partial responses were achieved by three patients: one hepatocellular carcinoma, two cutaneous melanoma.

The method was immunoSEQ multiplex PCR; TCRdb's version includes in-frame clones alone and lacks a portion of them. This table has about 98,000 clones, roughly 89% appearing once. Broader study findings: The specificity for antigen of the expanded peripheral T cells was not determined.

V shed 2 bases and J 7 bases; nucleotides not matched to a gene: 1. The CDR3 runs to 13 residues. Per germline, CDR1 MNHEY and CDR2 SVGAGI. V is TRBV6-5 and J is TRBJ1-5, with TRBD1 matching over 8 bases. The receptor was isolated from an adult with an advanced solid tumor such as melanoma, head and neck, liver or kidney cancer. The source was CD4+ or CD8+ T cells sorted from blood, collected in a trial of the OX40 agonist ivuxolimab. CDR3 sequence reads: CASSYRTGQPQHF. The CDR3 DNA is TGTGCCAGCAGTTACCGGACAGGGCAGCCCCAGCATTTT.